The following is a T cell receptor (beta chain) sequence with its context. The data originate from a study of blood T cell repertoires in COVID-19. Some clones are missing from TCRdb's copy, which holds only in-frame ones; the method was immunoSEQ multiplex PCR. Here the sample spans 200,000 to 250,000 clones, 75% to 85% being singletons. The CDR3 is 15 amino acids. Germline CDR1 is SQVTM and CDR2 is ANQGSEA. The V end was cut by 5 bases, the J end by 0 bases, with 17 bases between. The sequenced sample was peripheral blood. The origin of this receptor is a woman between 25 and 40 years old with COVID-19, enrolled during active disease. The chain couples TRBV29-1 to TRBJ2-7; a weak D match, TRBD2 (5 bases). DNA for the CDR3: TGCAGCGTTCGCCTATGGAGAGGGCTCTCCTACGAGCAGTACTTC. It yields the protein CSVRLWRGLSYEQYF.